This is a list of T cell receptor beta chains from one sample in a study of CD8+ T cells in alopecia areata. Sequencing was performed with immunoSEQ multiplex PCR; in TCRdb, only in-frame clones are kept and a portion is missing. The sample carries 150,000 to 160,000 clones, about 53% recorded once. The material was CD8+ T cells sorted from blood, obtained at week 0. The receptors here all came from a human donor with alopecia areata. The CDR3 runs from the conserved cysteine through the conserved F or W. The D gene is left open where the match is weak. Clone size is not always given. Where it is, it says once, few, many or a class for expanded clones.

D: -; J: TRBJ2-5; size: -; length: 12; V: TRBV12-5; CDR3: CASSSMSETQYF; DNA: TGTGCTAGTTCGAGTATGTCGGAGACCCAGTACTTC
D: -; J: TRBJ1-5; size: -; length: 13; V: TRBV13; CDR3: CASSTGPNQPQHF; DNA: TGTGCCAGCAGCACCGGACCCAATCAGCCCCAGCATTTT
D: -; J: TRBJ2-7; size: -; length: 11; V: TRBV29-1; CDR3: CSVESSYEQYF; DNA: TGCAGCGTTGAGTCGTCCTACGAGCAGTACTTC
D: -; J: TRBJ2-2; size: few; length: 14; V: TRBV28; CDR3: CASRKTVNTGELFF; DNA: TGTGCCAGCAGAAAGACAGTTAACACCGGGGAGCTGTTTTTT
D: -; J: TRBJ1-1; size: -; length: 13; V: TRBV7-8; CDR3: CASSPFKNTEAFF; DNA: TGTGCCAGCAGCCCCTTCAAGAACACTGAAGCTTTCTTT
D: -; J: TRBJ2-7; size: -; length: 15; V: TRBV6-6; CDR3: CATTIFGTEGYEQYF; DNA: TGTGCCACCACAATTTTCGGGACGGAAGGCTACGAGCAGTACTTC
D: -; J: TRBJ1-2; size: few; length: 14; V: TRBV27; CDR3: CASSPTDSNYGYTF; DNA: TGTGCCAGCAGTCCCACGGACAGTAACTATGGCTACACCTTC
D: -; J: TRBJ2-5; size: -; length: 15; V: TRBV9; CDR3: CASSVGESDGETQYF; DNA: TGTGCCAGCAGCGTAGGTGAATCAGATGGAGAGACCCAGTACTTC
D: -; J: TRBJ2-7; size: -; length: 12; V: TRBV15; CDR3: CATSRDRVEQYF; DNA: TGTGCCACCAGCAGAGATCGGGTCGAGCAGTACTTC
D: -; J: TRBJ1-5; size: few; length: 16; V: TRBV18; CDR3: CASSPPGRTSNQPQHF; DNA: TGTGCCAGCTCACCACCGGGTCGAACTAGCAATCAGCCCCAGCATTTT
D: TRBD2; J: TRBJ2-6; size: -; length: 18; V: TRBV7-2; CDR3: CASSLDGGALYGANVLTF; DNA: TGTGCCAGCAGCTTGGACGGGGGGGCTCTTTATGGGGCCAACGTCCTGACTTTC
D: -; J: TRBJ2-7; size: once; length: 14; V: TRBV9; CDR3: CASSVGAKNYEQYF; DNA: TGTGCCAGCAGCGTAGGGGCAAAAAATTACGAGCAGTACTTC
D: -; J: TRBJ2-7; size: -; length: 15; V: TRBV5-4; CDR3: CASSLCRRGSYEQYF; DNA: TGTGCCAGCAGCTTGTGTAGACGGGGGTCCTACGAGCAGTACTTC
D: -; J: TRBJ2-7; size: few; length: 11; V: TRBV29-1; CDR3: CSVESSYEQYF; DNA: TGCAGCGTGGAAAGCTCCTACGAGCAGTACTTC
D: -; J: TRBJ1-1; size: -; length: 17; V: TRBV9; CDR3: CASSVEGKQGVNTEAFF; DNA: TGTGCCAGCAGCGTAGAGGGAAAGCAAGGAGTGAACACTGAAGCTTTCTTT
D: -; J: TRBJ2-3; size: -; length: 14; V: TRBV4-3; CDR3: CASSQDRETDTQYF; DNA: TGCGCCAGCAGCCAAGATCGGGAGACAGATACGCAGTATTTT
D: -; J: TRBJ2-1; size: few; length: 13; V: TRBV12-5; CDR3: CASAWRNYNEQFF; DNA: TGTGCTAGTGCCTGGAGGAACTACAATGAGCAGTTCTTC
D: -; J: TRBJ2-5; size: -; length: 14; V: TRBV7-6; CDR3: CASSGRAFQETQYF; DNA: TGTGCCAGCAGCGGGCGGGCCTTCCAAGAGACCCAGTACTTC
D: TRBD2; J: TRBJ2-1; size: -; length: 14; V: TRBV5-1; CDR3: CASSLERGVNEQFF; DNA: TGCGCCAGCAGCTTGGAGCGGGGGGTGAATGAGCAGTTCTTC
D: -; J: TRBJ2-3; size: -; length: 13; V: TRBV25-1; CDR3: CASSASERVPQYF; DNA: TGTGCCAGCAGTGCCTCGGAAAGGGTTCCGCAGTATTTT
D: TRBD2; J: TRBJ2-1; size: -; length: 16; V: TRBV29-1; CDR3: CSVTTSGGSSYNEQFF; DNA: TGCAGCGTTACGACTAGCGGGGGCAGCTCCTACAATGAGCAGTTCTTC
D: TRBD2; J: TRBJ2-1; size: few; length: 16; V: TRBV9; CDR3: CASSVGSSGGYNEQFF; DNA: TGTGCCAGCAGCGTAGGCTCTAGCGGGGGATACAATGAGCAGTTCTTC
D: -; J: TRBJ1-1; size: -; length: 13; V: TRBV19; CDR3: CASSPPPNTEAFF; DNA: TGTGCCAGTAGTCCCCCCCCGAACACTGAAGCTTTCTTT
D: -; J: TRBJ2-7; size: -; length: 14; V: TRBV19; CDR3: CASSIASTNYEQYF; DNA: TGTGCCAGTAGTATAGCCTCGACAAACTACGAGCAGTACTTC
D: -; J: TRBJ1-2; size: -; length: 13; V: TRBV5-1; CDR3: CASSLSLLRGYTF; DNA: TGCGCCAGCAGCTTGTCGCTGCTGCGTGGCTACACCTTC
D: TRBD1; J: TRBJ2-1; size: -; length: 12; V: TRBV27; CDR3: CASMGTDNEQFF; DNA: TGTGCCAGCATGGGGACAGACAATGAGCAGTTCTTC
D: -; J: TRBJ1-1; size: -; length: 15; V: TRBV29-1; CDR3: CSVYGSGGARTEAFF; DNA: TGCAGCGTTTATGGTTCTGGGGGGGCACGGACTGAAGCTTTCTTT
D: -; J: TRBJ2-3; size: few; length: 14; V: TRBV7-8; CDR3: CASRPTQGTDTQYF; DNA: TGTGCCAGCAGACCCACACAGGGAACAGATACGCAGTATTTT
D: -; J: TRBJ1-1; size: many; length: 14; V: TRBV4-3; CDR3: CASYRGQLRTEAFF; DNA: TGCGCCAGCTACCGCGGACAGTTGAGGACTGAAGCTTTCTTT
D: TRBD2; J: TRBJ2-1; size: -; length: 15; V: TRBV15; CDR3: CATSSTSGGGNEQFF; DNA: TGTGCCACCAGCAGCACTAGCGGGGGGGGCAATGAGCAGTTCTTC
D: -; J: TRBJ2-2; size: once; length: 12; V: TRBV7-3; CDR3: CASSSYSGELFF; DNA: TGTGCCAGCAGCTCCTATTCCGGGGAGCTGTTTTTT
D: -; J: TRBJ1-1; size: -; length: 10; V: TRBV29-1; CDR3: CSVVGSEAFF; DNA: TGCAGCGTTGTGGGCAGCGAAGCTTTCTTT
D: -; J: TRBJ2-5; size: -; length: 14; V: TRBV27; CDR3: CASSFSGEQETQYF; DNA: TGTGCCAGCAGTTTTTCTGGGGAGCAAGAGACCCAGTACTTC
D: TRBD1; J: TRBJ1-5; size: few; length: 14; V: TRBV15; CDR3: CATSGDRDNQPQHF; DNA: TGTGCCACCAGCGGGGACAGGGACAATCAGCCCCAGCATTTT
D: -; J: TRBJ1-1; size: few; length: 15; V: TRBV23-1; CDR3: CASSQQVRVGTEAFF; DNA: TGCGCCAGCAGTCAACAGGTCCGGGTTGGCACTGAAGCTTTCTTT
D: TRBD2; J: TRBJ2-1; size: -; length: 12; V: TRBV9; CDR3: CASSVGGLQQFF; DNA: TGTGCCAGCAGCGTAGGGGGACTACAGCAGTTCTTC
D: -; J: TRBJ1-2; size: -; length: 15; V: TRBV9; CDR3: CASSEGDGQFDGYTF; DNA: TGTGCCAGCAGCGAGGGGGACGGACAGTTTGATGGCTACACCTTC
D: TRBD1; J: TRBJ2-7; size: -; length: 15; V: TRBV4-3; CDR3: CASSPGQGPSYEQYF; DNA: TGCGCCAGCAGCCCTGGACAGGGCCCATCCTACGAGCAGTACTTC
D: TRBD1; J: TRBJ1-6; size: many; length: 14; V: TRBV28; CDR3: CASRLTGANSPLHF; DNA: TGTGCCAGCAGGCTGACAGGGGCTAATTCACCCCTCCACTTT
D: -; J: TRBJ1-5; size: -; length: 15; V: TRBV30; CDR3: CAWSPTSGAHQPQHF; DNA: TGTGCCTGGAGTCCCACCTCAGGGGCGCATCAGCCCCAGCATTTT
D: -; J: TRBJ1-2; size: -; length: 12; V: TRBV29-1; CDR3: CSVGGEYLGYTF; DNA: TGCAGCGTTGGAGGGGAATACCTGGGCTACACCTTC
D: -; J: TRBJ2-1; size: -; length: 16; V: TRBV27; CDR3: CASHGREAWGYNEQFF; DNA: TGTGCCAGCCACGGAAGGGAAGCCTGGGGCTACAATGAGCAGTTCTTC
D: TRBD2; J: TRBJ2-7; size: -; length: 15; V: TRBV27; CDR3: CASSSSSGGVYEQYF; DNA: TGTGCCAGCAGTTCATCTAGCGGGGGGGTATACGAGCAGTACTTC
D: -; J: TRBJ1-1; size: -; length: 11; V: TRBV30; CDR3: CAWSFGTEAFF; DNA: TGTGCCTGGAGCTTTGGCACTGAAGCTTTCTTT
D: -; J: TRBJ2-3; size: -; length: 15; V: TRBV7-9; CDR3: CASSPSGRGADTQYF; DNA: TGTGCCAGCAGCCCTTCGGGGCGCGGGGCAGATACGCAGTATTTT
D: -; J: TRBJ1-4; size: few; length: 14; V: TRBV12-5; CDR3: CASGLGLQNEKLFF; DNA: TGTGCTAGTGGTTTGGGACTACAAAATGAAAAACTGTTTTTT
D: -; J: TRBJ1-1; size: -; length: 11; V: TRBV28; CDR3: CAGGSYTEAFF; DNA: TGTGCGGGGGGCAGCTACACTGAAGCTTTCTTT
D: -; J: TRBJ2-7; size: -; length: 13; V: TRBV27; CDR3: CASSLGGGYEQYF; DNA: TGTGCCAGCAGCCTGGGAGGGGGGTACGAGCAGTACTTC
D: TRBD1; J: TRBJ2-3; size: -; length: 15; V: TRBV19; CDR3: CASMDSGTGVTTQYF; DNA: TGTGCCAGTATGGACTCCGGGACAGGGGTTACTACGCAGTATTTT
D: -; J: TRBJ1-6; size: -; length: 16; V: TRBV7-2; CDR3: CASSLVGRGGNSPLHF; DNA: TGTGCCAGCAGCTTAGTCGGCAGGGGTGGGAATTCACCCCTCCACTTT
D: -; J: TRBJ2-2; size: -; length: 13; V: TRBV30; CDR3: CAWSTTSSGELFF; DNA: TGTGCCTGGAGCACGACTAGTTCCGGGGAGCTGTTTTTT
D: -; J: TRBJ2-3; size: -; length: 14; V: TRBV2; CDR3: CASTGRYSTDTQYF; DNA: TGTGCCAGCACCGGAAGATACTCCACAGATACGCAGTATTTT
D: -; J: TRBJ2-3; size: -; length: 13; V: TRBV10-2; CDR3: CATKSGPTDTQYF; DNA: TGCGCCACCAAGAGTGGACCCACAGATACGCAGTATTTT
D: -; J: TRBJ2-7; size: few; length: 12; V: TRBV13; CDR3: CASSLGLSEQYF; DNA: TGTGCCAGCAGCTTAGGCCTGTCCGAGCAGTACTTC
D: -; J: TRBJ1-2; size: -; length: 14; V: TRBV29-1; CDR3: CSVFLAGPAYGYTF; DNA: TGCAGCGTTTTTTTAGCGGGACCGGCTTATGGCTACACCTTC
D: TRBD1; J: TRBJ2-7; size: -; length: 17; V: TRBV7-9; CDR3: CASSSSRDRSTTYEQYF; DNA: TGTGCCAGCAGCTCGTCAAGGGACAGGTCCACGACCTACGAGCAGTACTTC
D: TRBD2; J: TRBJ2-3; size: -; length: 17; V: TRBV4-1; CDR3: CASSQDLSSGFTDTQYF; DNA: TGCGCCAGCAGCCAAGATTTATCTAGCGGTTTTACAGATACGCAGTATTTT
D: -; J: TRBJ1-2; size: -; length: 14; V: TRBV30; CDR3: CAWDSPGQRNGYTF; DNA: TGTGCCTGGGATTCTCCCGGACAGCGGAATGGCTACACCTTC
D: -; J: TRBJ1-4; size: -; length: 15; V: TRBV5-1; CDR3: CASSLDQATNEKLFF; DNA: TGCGCCAGCAGCTTGGACCAAGCAACTAATGAAAAACTGTTTTTT
D: TRBD2; J: TRBJ2-3; size: -; length: 14; V: TRBV11-2; CDR3: CASSLYGGADTQYF; DNA: TGTGCCAGCAGCTTATACGGGGGGGCAGATACGCAGTATTTT